These 5 T cell receptor beta chains came from one sample sequenced in a study of blood T cell repertoires in COVID-19 (dated by TCRdb to the early 2020s). The library was obtained by the immunoSEQ multiplex PCR assay. Not all clones reach the TCRdb copy of this immuneACCESS table, which keeps in-frame sequences only. Checked studies attribute under half of the gap to unresolved V genes and leave the rest unexplained. A total of 250,000 to 300,000 clones appear in this sample, roughly 89% of them only once. About 4.6% of the sample lies in the top ten. The source material was peripheral blood. The receptors shown here come from a woman aged 40 to 55 who had recovered from COVID-19.

The rearrangement links TRBV2 to TRBJ2-5; D possibly corresponds to TRBD2 (5 bases). Germline-derived CDR1 and CDR2 are SNHLY and FYNNEI. V shed 3 bases and J shed 2 bases, with 10 bases lying between them. The CDR3 spans 14 residues. The chain's CDR3 is CASSERGQQETQYF. CDR3 coding DNA: TGTGCCAGCAGTGAGCGCGGGCAGCAAGAGACCCAGTACTTC.

This chain uses TRBV5-1 with TRBJ2-3; perhaps TRBD2 as D (6 bases). The V gene's germline CDR1 is SGHRS and CDR2 YFSETQ. V lost 4 bases and J 1 base, leaving 19 bases between the germline ends. This CDR3 has 17 residues. The CDR3 sequence is CASSPGLLRQGTDTQYF. In DNA, the CDR3 is TGCGCCAGCAGCCCCGGACTACTCCGTCAGGGCACAGATACGCAGTATTTT.

The chain couples TRBV19 to TRBJ2-5, with 14 bases identical to TRBD2. J gave up 5 bases and V 5 bases, and 7 bases lay outside the gene matches. The germline V gene has CDR1 LNHDA and CDR2 SQIVND (reference sequence). The CDR3 consists of 16 residues. CDR3 protein: CASSATSGRAWETQYF. The CDR3 coding sequence is TGTGCCAGTAGTGCGACTAGCGGGAGGGCCTGGGAGACCCAGTACTTC. Using reference TRBV19 and TRBJ2-5 for the parts outside the CDR3, the full variable domain is DGGITQSPKYLFRKEGQNVTLSCEQNLNHDAMYWYRQDPGQGLRLIYYSQIVNDFQKGDIAEGYSVSREKKESFPLTVTSAQKNPTAFYLCASSATSGRAWETQYFGPGTRLLVL.

The chain recombines TRBV5-1 with TRBJ2-7; maybe TRBD1 (6 bases). V shed 0 bases and J shed 3 bases, with 10 bases lying between them. In germline, CDR1 is SGHRS, CDR2 YFSETQ. The CDR3 length is 14 residues. The CDR3: CASSLGEGGYEQYF. The DNA for the CDR3 is TGCGCCAGCAGCTTGGGCGAAGGGGGCTACGAGCAGTACTTC.

The rearrangement uses TRBV29-1 and TRBJ1-1, with TRBD1 matching over 8 bases. Germline CDR1 is SQVTM and CDR2 is ANQGSEA. V dropped 6 bases and J dropped 0; count of bases not matched to a gene: 6. CDR3 length: 14 amino acids. The CDR3 region is CSVTGVNMNTEAFF. The CDR3 nucleotides are TGCAGCGTGACAGGGGTAAATATGAACACTGAAGCTTTCTTT.